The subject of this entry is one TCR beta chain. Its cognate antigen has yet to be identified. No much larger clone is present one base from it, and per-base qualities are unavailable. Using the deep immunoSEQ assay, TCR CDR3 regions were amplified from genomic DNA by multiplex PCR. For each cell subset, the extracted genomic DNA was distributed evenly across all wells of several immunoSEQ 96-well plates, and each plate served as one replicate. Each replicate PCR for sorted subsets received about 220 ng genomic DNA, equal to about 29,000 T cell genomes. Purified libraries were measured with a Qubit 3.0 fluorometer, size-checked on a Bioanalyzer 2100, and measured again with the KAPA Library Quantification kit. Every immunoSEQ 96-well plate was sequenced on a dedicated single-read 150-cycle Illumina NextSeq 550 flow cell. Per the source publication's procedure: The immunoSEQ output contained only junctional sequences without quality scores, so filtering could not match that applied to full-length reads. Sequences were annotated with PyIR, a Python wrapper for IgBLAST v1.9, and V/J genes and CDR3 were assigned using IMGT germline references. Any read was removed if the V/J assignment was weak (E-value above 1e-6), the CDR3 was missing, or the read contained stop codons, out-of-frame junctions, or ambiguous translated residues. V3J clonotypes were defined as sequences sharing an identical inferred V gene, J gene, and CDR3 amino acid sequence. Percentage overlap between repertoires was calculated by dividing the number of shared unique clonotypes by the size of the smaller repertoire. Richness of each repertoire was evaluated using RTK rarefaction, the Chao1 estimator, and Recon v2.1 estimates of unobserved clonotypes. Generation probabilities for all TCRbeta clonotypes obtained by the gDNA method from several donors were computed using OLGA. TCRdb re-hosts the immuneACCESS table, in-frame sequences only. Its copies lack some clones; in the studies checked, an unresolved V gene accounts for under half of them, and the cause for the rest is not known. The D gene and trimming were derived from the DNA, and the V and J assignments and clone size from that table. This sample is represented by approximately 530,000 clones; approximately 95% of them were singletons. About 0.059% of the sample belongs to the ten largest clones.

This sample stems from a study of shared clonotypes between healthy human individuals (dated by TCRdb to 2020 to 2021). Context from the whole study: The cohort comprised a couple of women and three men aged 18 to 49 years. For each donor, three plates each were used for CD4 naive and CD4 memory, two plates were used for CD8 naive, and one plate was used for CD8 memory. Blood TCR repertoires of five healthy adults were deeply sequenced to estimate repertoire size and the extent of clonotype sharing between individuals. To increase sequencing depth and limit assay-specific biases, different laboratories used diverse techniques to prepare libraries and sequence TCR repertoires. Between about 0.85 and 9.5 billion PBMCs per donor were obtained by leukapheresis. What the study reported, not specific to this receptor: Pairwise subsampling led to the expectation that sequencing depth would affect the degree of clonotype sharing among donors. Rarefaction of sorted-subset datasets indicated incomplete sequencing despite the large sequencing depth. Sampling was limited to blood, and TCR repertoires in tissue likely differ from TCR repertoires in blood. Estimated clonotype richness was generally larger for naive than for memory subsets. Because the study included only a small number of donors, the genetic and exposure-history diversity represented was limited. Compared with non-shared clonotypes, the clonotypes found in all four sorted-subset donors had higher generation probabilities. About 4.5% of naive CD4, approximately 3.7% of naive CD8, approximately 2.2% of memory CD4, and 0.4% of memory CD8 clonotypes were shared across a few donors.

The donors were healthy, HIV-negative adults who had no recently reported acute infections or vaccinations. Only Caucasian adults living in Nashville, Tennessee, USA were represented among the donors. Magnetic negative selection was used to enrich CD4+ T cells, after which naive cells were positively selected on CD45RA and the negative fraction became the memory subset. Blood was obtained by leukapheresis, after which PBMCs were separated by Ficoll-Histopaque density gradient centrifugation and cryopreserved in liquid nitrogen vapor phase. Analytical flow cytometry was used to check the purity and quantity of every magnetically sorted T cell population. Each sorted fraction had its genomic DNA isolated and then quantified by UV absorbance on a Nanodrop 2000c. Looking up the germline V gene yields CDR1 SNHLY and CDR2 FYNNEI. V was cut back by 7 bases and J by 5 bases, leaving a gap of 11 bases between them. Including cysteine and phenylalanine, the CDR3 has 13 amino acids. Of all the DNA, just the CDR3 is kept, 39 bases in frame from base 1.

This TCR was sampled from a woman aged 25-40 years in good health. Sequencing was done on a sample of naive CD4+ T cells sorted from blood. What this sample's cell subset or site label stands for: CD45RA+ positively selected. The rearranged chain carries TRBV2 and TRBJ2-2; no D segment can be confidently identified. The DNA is TGTGCCAGCATTCTGGACCAGACCGGGGAGCTGTTTTTT. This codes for CASILDQTGELFF.